This is a list of T cell receptor beta chains from one sample in a study of graft-versus-host responses after intestinal transplantation. TCRdb's copy holds only in-frame clones and misses some; the assay was immunoSEQ multiplex PCR. Of 110,000 to 150,000 clones listed, 92% are singletons. The antigens of these receptors remain unknown. The sequences come from unstimulated CD4+ T cells sorted from spleen or lymph node cells, collected before intestinal transplant. Receptor source: a human donor who received an intestinal transplant. Each CDR3 is given with its conserved first and last residue. Fields, in order: D gene, V gene, J gene, clone size, CDR3 protein, CDR3 DNA. The D gene is left open where the match is weak. A clone size is listed for some rows: how often the clone was seen (once, few, many), or a class if it is expanded.

>NA|TRBV6-1|TRBJ1-4|NA
CASSLETGRLRLFF
TGTGCCAGCAGTTTGGAGACAGGCCGGCTTAGACTGTTTTTT
>TRBD2|TRBV7-9|TRBJ2-7|once
CASSISKREDEQYF
TGTGCCAGCAGCATTAGTAAGCGGGAGGACGAGCAGTACTTC
>TRBD1|TRBV28|TRBJ2-7|NA
CASSFRQGAHYEQYF
TGTGCCAGCAGTTTCCGGCAGGGGGCACACTACGAGCAGTACTTC
>TRBD2|TRBV29-1|TRBJ2-2|NA
CSVGLAGGGTGELFF
TGCAGCGTTGGACTAGCGGGAGGGGGGACCGGGGAGCTGTTTTTT
>NA|TRBV7-3|TRBJ2-7|NA
CASSLTAGPYEQYF
TGTGCCAGCAGCTTAACGGCAGGGCCCTACGAGCAGTACTTC
>NA|TRBV6-5|TRBJ1-2|NA
CASSYGTANYGYTF
TGTGCCAGCAGTTACGGTACAGCTAACTATGGCTACACCTTC
>TRBD1|TRBV15|TRBJ2-7|few
CATSRASGQGYGQYF
TGTGCCACCAGCAGAGCTTCGGGACAGGGGTATGGGCAGTACTTC
>NA|TRBV7-2|TRBJ1-1|NA
CASSLERGTEAFF
TGTGCCAGCAGCTTAGAGAGAGGGACTGAAGCTTTCTTT
>NA|TRBV28|TRBJ2-7|NA
CASSFNSRSIRYEQYF
TGTGCCAGCAGTTTTAACTCCCGATCCATCAGATACGAGCAGTACTTC
>TRBD1|TRBV7-8|TRBJ1-6|NA
CASSRQGYNSPLHF
TGTGCCAGCAGCCGACAGGGGTATAATTCACCCCTCCACTTT
>NA|TRBV21-1|TRBJ2-7|NA
CASSTPRSVLALEQYF
TGTGCCAGCAGCACCCCTAGGAGCGTACTAGCCCTCGAGCAGTACTTC
>NA|TRBV30|TRBJ2-3|NA
CAWSWGGTDTQYF
TGTGCCTGGAGTTGGGGCGGCACAGATACGCAGTATTTT
>NA|TRBV9|TRBJ2-7|NA
CASSLTDTYEQYF
TGTGCCAGCAGTTTAACCGACACCTACGAGCAGTACTTC
>NA|TRBV18|TRBJ2-7|NA
CASSPQGGASYEQYF
TGTGCCAGCTCACCTCAGGGTGGAGCTTCCTACGAGCAGTACTTC
>NA|TRBV5-6|TRBJ1-1|NA
CASSLVGTENTEAFF
TGTGCCAGCAGCTTGGTTGGGACCGAGAACACTGAAGCTTTCTTT
>NA|TRBV4-1|TRBJ1-2|NA
CASSQERVGGRDGGYTF
TGCGCCAGCAGCCAAGAACGTGTTGGGGGGCGGGATGGTGGCTACACCTTC
>TRBD1|TRBV5-1|TRBJ1-6|NA
CASSTSGDRVNSPLHF
TGCGCCAGCAGTACGTCCGGGGACAGGGTTAATTCACCCCTCCACTTT
>NA|TRBV28|TRBJ2-7|NA
CASRPTVSYEQYF
TGTGCCAGCAGACCGACCGTCTCCTACGAGCAGTACTTC
>NA|TRBV4-2|TRBJ1-2|NA
CASSQDLTLNYGYTF
TGTGCCAGCAGCCAAGATTTGACGCTTAACTATGGCTACACCTTC
>TRBD2|TRBV5-5|TRBJ2-2|NA
CASSPRGGTSSNTGELFF
TGTGCCAGCAGCCCGAGAGGCGGGACTAGCTCGAACACCGGGGAGCTGTTTTTT
>NA|TRBV5-1|TRBJ2-7|NA
CASSFSGPSSYEQYF
TGCGCCAGCAGCTTTAGCGGCCCAAGCTCCTACGAGCAGTACTTC
>TRBD1|TRBV5-1|TRBJ1-5|NA
CASSLGDRGDQPQHF
TGCGCCAGCAGCTTGGGGGACAGGGGTGATCAGCCCCAGCATTTT
>TRBD2|TRBV9|TRBJ2-7|NA
CASSDLASGSFDEQYF
TGTGCCAGCAGCGATCTCGCTAGCGGGAGTTTCGACGAGCAGTACTTC
>NA|TRBV5-1|TRBJ2-1|NA
CASSLPGQHNEQFF
TGCGCCAGCAGCTTACCGGGGCAGCACAATGAGCAGTTCTTC
>TRBD2|TRBV6-5|TRBJ2-7|NA
CASNRRLATHEQYF
TGTGCCAGCAACCGACGACTAGCGACCCACGAGCAGTACTTC
>TRBD1|TRBV28|TRBJ1-2|NA
CASSLVGQGIRGYGYTF
TGTGCCAGCAGTTTGGTAGGACAGGGAATCAGGGGATATGGCTACACCTTC
>NA|TRBV30|TRBJ1-1|NA
CAWSERTDTEAFF
TGTGCCTGGAGTGAGAGAACAGACACTGAAGCTTTCTTT
>NA|TRBV18|TRBJ2-7|NA
CASSPPSLVQRGEQYF
TGTGCCAGCTCACCCCCCTCCCTGGTCCAGCGTGGCGAGCAGTACTTC
>TRBD2|TRBV18|TRBJ2-4|NA
CASSGKREGLKNIQYF
TGTGCCAGCTCAGGCAAGCGGGAGGGCCTCAAAAACATTCAGTACTTC
>TRBD2|TRBV6-5|TRBJ2-1|NA
CASRWTSGYYNEQFF
TGTGCCAGCAGGTGGACTAGCGGATACTACAATGAGCAGTTCTTC
>NA|TRBV28|TRBJ2-4|NA
CASSFGRDGLAKNIQYF
TGTGCCAGCAGTTTCGGCCGGGACGGATTAGCCAAAAACATTCAGTACTTC
>NA|TRBV4-3|TRBJ1-2|NA
CASSRDLSGYGYTF
TGCGCCAGCAGCCGGGACCTCAGCGGCTATGGCTACACCTTC
>TRBD2|TRBV6-6|TRBJ2-7|NA
CATSISGRGYEQYF
TGTGCCACCTCGATTAGCGGGAGAGGTTACGAGCAGTACTTC
>NA|TRBV7-2|TRBJ2-2|NA
CASSLEPPRGKNTGELFF
TGTGCCAGCAGCTTAGAACCCCCCCGCGGGAAGAACACCGGGGAGCTGTTTTTT
>NA|TRBV5-6|TRBJ1-5|once
CASSRGARSNQPQHF
TGTGCCAGCAGCCGAGGGGCGCGGAGCAATCAGCCCCAGCATTTT
>TRBD2|TRBV7-3|TRBJ2-3|NA
CASSRGTSGRSTDTQYF
TGTGCCAGCAGCCGGGGGACTAGCGGGAGAAGCACAGATACGCAGTATTTT
>NA|TRBV4-3|TRBJ2-3|once
CASSQDGDSSTDTQYF
TGCGCCAGCAGCCAAGATGGGGATTCTAGCACAGATACGCAGTATTTT
>NA|TRBV19|TRBJ1-3|NA
CASSFGLYSGNTIYF
TGTGCCAGTAGTTTCGGACTGTACTCTGGAAACACCATATATTTT
>NA|TRBV4-1|TRBJ1-2|NA
CASSQTDYGYTF
TGCGCCAGCAGCCAAACCGACTATGGCTACACCTTC
>NA|TRBV10-2|TRBJ2-7|NA
CASSDSYREQYF
TGCGCCAGCAGTGATTCTTACCGCGAGCAGTACTTC
>TRBD1|TRBV18|TRBJ1-5|NA
CASSTGTGGDQPQHF
TGTGCCAGCTCAACCGGGACAGGGGGCGATCAGCCCCAGCATTTT
>NA|TRBV18|TRBJ1-1|few
CASSFDRNTEAFF
TGTGCCAGCTCCTTCGACAGGAACACTGAAGCTTTCTTT
>NA|TRBV4-2|TRBJ1-3|NA
CASSQDRVGWVNTIYF
TGTGCCAGCAGCCAAGATCGTGTAGGGTGGGTAAACACCATATATTTT
>NA|TRBV7-2|TRBJ2-1|NA
CASSSGPSSYGEQFF
TGTGCCAGCAGCTCGGGGCCCTCCTCATATGGTGAGCAGTTCTTC
>NA|TRBV4-2|TRBJ1-1|NA
CASSQDRRRGAAFF
TGTGCCAGCAGCCAAGATCGACGCAGGGGTGCAGCTTTCTTT
>NA|TRBV6-4|TRBJ2-2|NA
CASSELGGPNTGELFF
TGTGCCAGCAGTGAATTAGGAGGGCCGAACACCGGGGAGCTGTTTTTT
>NA|TRBV19|TRBJ2-7|NA
CASSSSGDEQYF
TGTGCCAGTAGTTCTTCAGGGGACGAGCAGTACTTC
>NA|TRBV7-9|TRBJ2-7|NA
CASSLPILPNEQYF
TGTGCCAGCAGCTTGCCCATTCTGCCGAACGAGCAGTACTTC
>TRBD2|TRBV7-2|TRBJ2-1|once
CASSDNSGGPLNEQFF
TGTGCCAGCAGCGATAATAGCGGGGGGCCTCTCAATGAGCAGTTCTTC
>NA|TRBV4-3|TRBJ2-7|NA
CASSSGVSSYGQYF
TGCGCCAGCAGTTCAGGGGTTAGCTCCTACGGGCAGTACTTC
>NA|TRBV4-1|TRBJ1-1|NA
CASSQVNGENTEAFF
TGCGCCAGCAGCCAAGTAAATGGGGAGAACACTGAAGCTTTCTTT